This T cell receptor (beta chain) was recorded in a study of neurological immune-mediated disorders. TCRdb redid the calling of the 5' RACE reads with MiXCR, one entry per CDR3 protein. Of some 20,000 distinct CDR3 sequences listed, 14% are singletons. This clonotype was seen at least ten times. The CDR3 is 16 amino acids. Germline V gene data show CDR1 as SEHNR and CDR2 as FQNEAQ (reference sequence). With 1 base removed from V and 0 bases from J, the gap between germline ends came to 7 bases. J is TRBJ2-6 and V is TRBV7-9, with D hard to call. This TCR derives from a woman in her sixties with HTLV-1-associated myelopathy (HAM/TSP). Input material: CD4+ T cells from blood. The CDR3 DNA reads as TGTGCCAGCAGCTTAGAGATGACCTCTGGGGCCAACGTCCTGACTTTC. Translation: CASSLEMTSGANVLTF.